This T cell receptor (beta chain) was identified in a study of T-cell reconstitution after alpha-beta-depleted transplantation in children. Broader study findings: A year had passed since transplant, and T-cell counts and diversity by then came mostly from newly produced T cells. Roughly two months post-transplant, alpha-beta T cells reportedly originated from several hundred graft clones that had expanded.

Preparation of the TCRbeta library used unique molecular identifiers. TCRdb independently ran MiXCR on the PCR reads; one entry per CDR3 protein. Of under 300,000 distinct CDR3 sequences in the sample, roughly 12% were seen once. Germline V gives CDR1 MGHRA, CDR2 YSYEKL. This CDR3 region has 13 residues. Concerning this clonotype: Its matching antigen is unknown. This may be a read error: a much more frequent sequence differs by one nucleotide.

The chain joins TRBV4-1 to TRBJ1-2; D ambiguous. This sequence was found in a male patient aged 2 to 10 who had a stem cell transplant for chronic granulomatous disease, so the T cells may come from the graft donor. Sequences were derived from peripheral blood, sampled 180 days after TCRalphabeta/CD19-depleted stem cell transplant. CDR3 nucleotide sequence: TGCGCCAGCAGCCAGGTCGCCAGCTATGGCGACACCTTC. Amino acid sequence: CASSQVASYGDTF.